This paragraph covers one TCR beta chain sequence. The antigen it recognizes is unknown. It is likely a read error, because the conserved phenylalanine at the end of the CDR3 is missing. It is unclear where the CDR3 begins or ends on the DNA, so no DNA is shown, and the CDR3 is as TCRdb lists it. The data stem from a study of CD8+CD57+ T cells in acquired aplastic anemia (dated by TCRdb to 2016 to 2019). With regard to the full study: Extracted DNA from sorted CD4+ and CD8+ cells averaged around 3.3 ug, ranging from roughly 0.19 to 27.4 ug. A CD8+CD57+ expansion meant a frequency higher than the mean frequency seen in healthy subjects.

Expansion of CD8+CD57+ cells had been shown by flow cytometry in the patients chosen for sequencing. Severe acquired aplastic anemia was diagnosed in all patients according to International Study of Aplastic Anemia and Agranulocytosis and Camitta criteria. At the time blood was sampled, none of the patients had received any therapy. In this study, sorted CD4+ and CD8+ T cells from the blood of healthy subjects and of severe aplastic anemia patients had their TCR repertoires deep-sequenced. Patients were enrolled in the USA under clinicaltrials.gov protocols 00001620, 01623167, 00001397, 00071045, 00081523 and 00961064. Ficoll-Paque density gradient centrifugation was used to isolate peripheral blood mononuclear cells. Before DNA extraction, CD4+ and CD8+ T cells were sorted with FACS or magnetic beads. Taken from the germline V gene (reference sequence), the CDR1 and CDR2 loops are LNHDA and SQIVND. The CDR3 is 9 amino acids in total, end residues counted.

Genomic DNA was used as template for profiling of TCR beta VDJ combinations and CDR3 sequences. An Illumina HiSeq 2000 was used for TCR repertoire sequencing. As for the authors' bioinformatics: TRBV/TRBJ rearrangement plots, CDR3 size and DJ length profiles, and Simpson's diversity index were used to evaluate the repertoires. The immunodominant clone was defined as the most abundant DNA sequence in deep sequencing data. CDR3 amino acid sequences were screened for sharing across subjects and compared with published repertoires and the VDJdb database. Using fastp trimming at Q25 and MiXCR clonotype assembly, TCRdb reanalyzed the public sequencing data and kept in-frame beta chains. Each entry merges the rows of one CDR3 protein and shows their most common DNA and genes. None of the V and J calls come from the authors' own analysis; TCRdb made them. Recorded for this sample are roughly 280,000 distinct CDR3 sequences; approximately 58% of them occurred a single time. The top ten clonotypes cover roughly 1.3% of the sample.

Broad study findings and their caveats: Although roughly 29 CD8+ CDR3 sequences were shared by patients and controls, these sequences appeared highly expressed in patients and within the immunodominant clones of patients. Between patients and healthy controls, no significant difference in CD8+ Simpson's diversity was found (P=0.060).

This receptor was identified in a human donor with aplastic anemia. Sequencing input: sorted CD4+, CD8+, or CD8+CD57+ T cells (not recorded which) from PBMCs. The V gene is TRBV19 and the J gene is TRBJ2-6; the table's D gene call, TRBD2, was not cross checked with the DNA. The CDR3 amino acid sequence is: CASSIRGSG.